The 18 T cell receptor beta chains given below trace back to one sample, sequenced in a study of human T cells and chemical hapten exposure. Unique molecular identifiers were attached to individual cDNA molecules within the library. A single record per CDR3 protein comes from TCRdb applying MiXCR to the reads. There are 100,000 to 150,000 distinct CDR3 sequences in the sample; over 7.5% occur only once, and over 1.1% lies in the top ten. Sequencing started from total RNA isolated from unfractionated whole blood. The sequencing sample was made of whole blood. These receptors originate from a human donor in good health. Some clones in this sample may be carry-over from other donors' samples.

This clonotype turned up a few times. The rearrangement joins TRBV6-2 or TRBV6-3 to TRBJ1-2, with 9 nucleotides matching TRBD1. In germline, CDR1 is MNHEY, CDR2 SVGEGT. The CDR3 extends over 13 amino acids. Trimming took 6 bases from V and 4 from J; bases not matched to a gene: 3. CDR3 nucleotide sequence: TGTGCCAGCAGCAGGGACAGGGCCTATGGCTACACCTTC. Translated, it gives CASSRDRAYGYTF.

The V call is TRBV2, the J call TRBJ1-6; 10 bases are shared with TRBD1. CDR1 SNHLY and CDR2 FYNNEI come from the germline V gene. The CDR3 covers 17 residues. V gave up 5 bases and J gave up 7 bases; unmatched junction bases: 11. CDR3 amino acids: CASSYDRDRGLNSPLHF. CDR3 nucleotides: TGTGCCAGCAGTTACGACCGGGACAGGGGTTTGAATTCACCCCTCCACTTT.

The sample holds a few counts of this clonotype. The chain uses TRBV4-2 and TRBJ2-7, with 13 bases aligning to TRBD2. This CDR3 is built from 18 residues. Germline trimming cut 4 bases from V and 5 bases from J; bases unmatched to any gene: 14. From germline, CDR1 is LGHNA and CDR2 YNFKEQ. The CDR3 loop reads CASSPRLAGGTTAHEQYF. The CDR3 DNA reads TGTGCCAGCAGCCCGCGACTAGCGGGAGGAACTACGGCCCACGAGCAGTACTTC.

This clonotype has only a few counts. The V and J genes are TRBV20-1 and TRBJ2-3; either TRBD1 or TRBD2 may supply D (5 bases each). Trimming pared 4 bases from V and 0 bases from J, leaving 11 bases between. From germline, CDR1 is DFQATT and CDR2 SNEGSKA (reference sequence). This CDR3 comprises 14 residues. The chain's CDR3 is CSAIRDGSTDTQYF. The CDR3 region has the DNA TGCAGTGCTATACGGGACGGAAGCACAGATACGCAGTATTTT.

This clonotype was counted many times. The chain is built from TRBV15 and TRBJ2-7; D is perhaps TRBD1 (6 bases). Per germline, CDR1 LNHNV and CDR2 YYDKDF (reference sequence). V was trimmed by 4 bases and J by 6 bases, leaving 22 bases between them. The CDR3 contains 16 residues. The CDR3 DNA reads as TGTGCCACCAGCACCTTCCCCATCACAGGGTCAGGCGAGCAGTACTTC. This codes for CATSTFPITGSGEQYF.

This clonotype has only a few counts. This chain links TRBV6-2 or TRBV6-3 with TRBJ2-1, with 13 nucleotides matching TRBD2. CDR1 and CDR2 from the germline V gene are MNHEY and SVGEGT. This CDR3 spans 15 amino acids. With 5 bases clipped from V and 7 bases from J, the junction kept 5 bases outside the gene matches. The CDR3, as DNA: TGTGCCAGCAGTGTGGGACTAGCGGGGTTAAATGAGCAGTTCTTC. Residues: CASSVGLAGLNEQFF.

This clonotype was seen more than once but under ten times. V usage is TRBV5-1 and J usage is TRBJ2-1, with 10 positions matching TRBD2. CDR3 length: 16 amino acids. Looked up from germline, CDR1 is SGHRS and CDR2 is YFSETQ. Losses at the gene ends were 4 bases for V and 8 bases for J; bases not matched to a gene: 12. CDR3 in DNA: TGCGCCAGCAGCCCGGGGCCTAGCGGGGGCTTGGATGAGCAGTTCTTC. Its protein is CASSPGPSGGLDEQFF.

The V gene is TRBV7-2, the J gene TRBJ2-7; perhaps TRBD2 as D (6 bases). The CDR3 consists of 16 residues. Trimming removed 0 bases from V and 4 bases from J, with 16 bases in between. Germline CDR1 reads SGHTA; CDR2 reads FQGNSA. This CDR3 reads CASSLALGASVYEQYF. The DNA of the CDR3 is TGTGCCAGCAGCTTAGCGCTCGGGGCTAGCGTTTACGAGCAGTACTTC.

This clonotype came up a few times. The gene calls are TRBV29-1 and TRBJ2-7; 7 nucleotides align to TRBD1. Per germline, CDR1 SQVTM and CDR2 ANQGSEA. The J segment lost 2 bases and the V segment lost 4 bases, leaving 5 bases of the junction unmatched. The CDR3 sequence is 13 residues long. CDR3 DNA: TGCAGCGTTGTGAACAGGGGTCCCTACGAGCAGTACTTC. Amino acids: CSVVNRGPYEQYF.

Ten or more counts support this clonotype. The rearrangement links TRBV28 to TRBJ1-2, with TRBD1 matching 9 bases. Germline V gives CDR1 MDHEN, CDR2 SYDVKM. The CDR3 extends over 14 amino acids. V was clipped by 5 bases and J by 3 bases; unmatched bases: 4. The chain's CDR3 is CASSKDRGHYGYTF. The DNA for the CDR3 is TGTGCCAGCAGTAAGGACAGGGGCCACTATGGCTACACCTTC.

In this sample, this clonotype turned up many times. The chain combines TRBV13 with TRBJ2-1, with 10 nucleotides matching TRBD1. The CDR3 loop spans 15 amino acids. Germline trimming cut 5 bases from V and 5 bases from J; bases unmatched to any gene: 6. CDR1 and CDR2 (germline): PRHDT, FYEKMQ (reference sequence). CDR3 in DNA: TGTGCCAGCAGCCGGGGACAGGGGAGCCACAATGAGCAGTTCTTC. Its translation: CASSRGQGSHNEQFF.

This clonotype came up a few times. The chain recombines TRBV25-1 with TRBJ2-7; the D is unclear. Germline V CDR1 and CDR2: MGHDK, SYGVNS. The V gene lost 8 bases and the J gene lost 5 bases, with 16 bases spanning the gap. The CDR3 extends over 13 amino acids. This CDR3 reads CASAREVTHEQYF. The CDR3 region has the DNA TGTGCCAGCGCCCGCGAGGTGACCCACGAGCAGTACTTC.

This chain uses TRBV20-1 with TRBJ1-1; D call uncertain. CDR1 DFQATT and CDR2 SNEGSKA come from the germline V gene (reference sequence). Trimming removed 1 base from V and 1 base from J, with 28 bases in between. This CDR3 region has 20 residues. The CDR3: CSARVFLDVRDRNWNTEAFF. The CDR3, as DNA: TGCAGTGCTAGAGTATTCTTGGACGTACGGGATCGGAATTGGAACACTGAAGCTTTCTTT.

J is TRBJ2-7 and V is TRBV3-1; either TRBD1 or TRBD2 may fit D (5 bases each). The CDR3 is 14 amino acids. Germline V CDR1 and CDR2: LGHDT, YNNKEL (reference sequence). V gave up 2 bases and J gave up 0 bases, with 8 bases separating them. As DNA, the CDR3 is TGTGCCAGCAGCCAAAGGGACGCCTCCTACGAGCAGTACTTC. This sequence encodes CASSQRDASYEQYF.

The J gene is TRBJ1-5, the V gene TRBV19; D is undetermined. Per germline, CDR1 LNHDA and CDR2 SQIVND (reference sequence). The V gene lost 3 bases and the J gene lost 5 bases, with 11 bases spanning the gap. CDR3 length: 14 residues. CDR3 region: CASSIWGRDQPQHF. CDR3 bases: TGTGCCAGTAGTATTTGGGGTCGAGATCAGCCCCAGCATTTT.

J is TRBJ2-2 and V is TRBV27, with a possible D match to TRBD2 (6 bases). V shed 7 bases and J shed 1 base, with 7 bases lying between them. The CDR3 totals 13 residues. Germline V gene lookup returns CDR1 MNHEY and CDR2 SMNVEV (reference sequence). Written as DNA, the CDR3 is TGTGCCAGCAACGGGGGGAACACCGGGGAGCTGTTTTTT. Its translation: CASNGGNTGELFF.

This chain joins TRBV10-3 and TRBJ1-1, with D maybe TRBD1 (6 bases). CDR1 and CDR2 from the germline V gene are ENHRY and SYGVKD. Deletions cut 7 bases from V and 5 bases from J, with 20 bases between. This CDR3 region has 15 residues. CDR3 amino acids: CAITPTGREGTEAFF. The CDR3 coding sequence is TGTGCCATCACCCCGACAGGCCGCGAGGGGACTGAAGCTTTCTTT.

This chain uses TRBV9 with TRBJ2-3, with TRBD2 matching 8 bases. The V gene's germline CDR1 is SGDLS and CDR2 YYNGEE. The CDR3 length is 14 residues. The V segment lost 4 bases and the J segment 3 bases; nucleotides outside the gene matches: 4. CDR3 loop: CASSSGTRTDTQYF. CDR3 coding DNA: TGTGCCAGCAGCTCCGGGACTAGAACAGATACGCAGTATTTT.